The 21 T cell receptor beta chains below come from one sample, sequenced in a study of OX40 agonist ivuxolimab in advanced cancers. The assay was immunoSEQ multiplex PCR, and TCRdb's table has in-frame clones only and misses some. Seen here are about 17,000 clones, around 69% observed once, and the top ten hold approximately 26%. Material: CD4+ or CD8+ T cells sorted from blood, obtained in a trial of the OX40 agonist ivuxolimab. These receptors all come from an adult with an advanced solid tumor such as melanoma, head and neck, liver or kidney cancer.

The chain couples TRBV27 to TRBJ2-7; 8 nucleotides align to TRBD1. Trimming took 6 bases from V and 2 from J; bases not matched to a gene: 6. The CDR3 is 14 residues long. The germline V gene has CDR1 MNHEY and CDR2 SMNVEV (reference sequence). The CDR3 protein is CASRRQGNPYEQYF. CDR3 bases: TGTGCCAGCAGGAGACAGGGGAATCCCTACGAGCAGTACTTC.

The rearrangement links TRBV6-5 to TRBJ1-4; 7 nucleotides agree with TRBD1. After removal of 4 bases from V and 3 bases from J, the junction contained 8 bases not matched to a gene. Germline CDR1 MNHEY, CDR2 SVGAGI. The CDR3 loop spans 16 amino acids. This chain's CDR3 is CASSLSGRGPNEKLFF. Written as DNA, the CDR3 is TGTGCCAGCAGTTTATCAGGGAGGGGGCCTAATGAAAAACTGTTTTTT.

The chain is built from TRBV14 and TRBJ2-3, with 8 bases matching TRBD2. CDR1 is SGHDN, CDR2 FVKESK, per germline. V dropped 4 bases and J dropped 0; count of bases not matched to a gene: 27. This CDR3 has 23 amino acids. The CDR3 reads CASSRPSGGRVGVGEPSTDTQYF. CDR3 coding DNA: TGTGCCAGCAGCCGTCCGTCGGGGGGGAGAGTCGGAGTGGGGGAACCTAGCACAGATACGCAGTATTTT.

CDR3 region: CASSSNGRSSYNEQFF. CDR3 DNA sequence: TGTGCCAGCAGCTCAAACGGGAGGAGCTCCTACAATGAGCAGTTCTTC. The chain combines TRBV7-3 with TRBJ2-1; 7 bases fit TRBD2. With V trimmed by 4 bases and J by 0 bases, 6 bases remained unmatched. The germline CDR1 and CDR2 sequences are SGHTA and FQGTGA. This CDR3 comprises 16 residues.

The chain is built from TRBV7-9 and TRBJ2-1; D is ambiguous. This CDR3 is 13 amino acids long. V was trimmed by 8 bases and J by 10 bases, leaving 18 bases between them. Germline lookup yields CDR1 SEHNR and CDR2 FQNEAQ (reference sequence). CDR3 in DNA: TGTGCCAGCGGATCCCAGCTAGAGAGGGAGCAGTTCTTC. The encoded protein is CASGSQLEREQFF.

The chain has TRBV6-6 and TRBJ1-1; no clear D gene. Germline V gene data show CDR1 as MNHNY and CDR2 as SVGAGI (reference sequence). The V gene lost 3 bases and the J gene lost 6 bases, with 2 bases spanning the gap. The CDR3 has 10 residues. The CDR3 DNA sequence: TGTGCCAGCAGTTATCCTGAAGCTTTCTTT. Protein: CASSYPEAFF.

The genes are TRBV2 and TRBJ2-5; D not resolved. The V end lost 6 bases, the J end lost 1 base, and 6 bases lay between the germline ends. This CDR3 is built from 12 residues. Germline V gives CDR1 SNHLY, CDR2 FYNNEI. The CDR3 loop reads CASRDRQETQYF. The DNA of the CDR3 is TGTGCCAGCAGGGACCGCCAAGAGACCCAGTACTTC.

V gene TRBV19 combines with J gene TRBJ2-1; D is ambiguous. The V end lost 0 bases, the J end lost 10 bases, and 13 bases lay between the germline ends. The germline CDR1 and CDR2 sequences are LNHDA and SQIVND (reference sequence). CDR3 size: 14 residues. The CDR3 DNA follows: TGTGCCAGTAGTATAGATGGCTCAACCCTGGAGCAGTTCTTC. Translated, it gives CASSIDGSTLEQFF.

The rearrangement joins TRBV19 to TRBJ1-5; possible D gene TRBD1, 6 bases. V gave up 1 base and J gave up 2 bases, with 15 bases separating them. The CDR3 extends over 17 amino acids. Looked up from germline, CDR1 is LNHDA and CDR2 is SQIVND (reference sequence). Here the CDR3 reads CASSIAGEGGGNQPQHF. The CDR3 bases are TGTGCCAGTAGTATAGCAGGGGAGGGGGGCGGCAATCAGCCCCAGCATTTT.

J is TRBJ2-5 and V is TRBV5-1, with 13 nucleotides matching TRBD2. The V segment lost 4 bases and the J segment 5 bases; nucleotides outside the gene matches: 17. The CDR3 consists of 19 residues. The germline CDR1 and CDR2 sequences are SGHRS and YFSETQ. The DNA for the CDR3 is TGCGCCAGCAGCGGAAGTTATGGACTAGCGGGAGTAAATCGGGAGACCCAGTACTTC. This translates into CASSGSYGLAGVNRETQYF.

The chain has TRBV9 and TRBJ2-1; D not certain. The CDR3 sequence is 16 residues long. V was shortened by 0 bases and J by 5 bases, with 15 bases between the two germline ends. Germline CDR1 is SGDLS and CDR2 is YYNGEE. This chain's CDR3 is CASSVEAWALNNEQFF. DNA of the CDR3: TGTGCCAGCAGCGTAGAGGCGTGGGCTCTAAACAATGAGCAGTTCTTC.

V and J are TRBV19 and TRBJ1-4, with 12 bases fitting TRBD1. CDR1 is LNHDA, CDR2 SQIVND, per germline (reference sequence). CDR3 size: 19 residues. The ends lost 6 bases at V and 5 bases at J; junction bases unmatched: 16. CDR3 in DNA: TGTGCCAGTAGGATGAAACCGGGACAGGGGGCCGGGTGGAATGAAAAACTGTTTTTT. This gives the protein CASRMKPGQGAGWNEKLFF.

J is TRBJ2-7 and V is TRBV27, with D unresolved. Germline loops: CDR1 MNHEY, CDR2 SMNVEV (reference sequence). Trimming removed 2 bases from V and 1 base from J, with 6 bases in between. CDR3 length: 13 residues. CDR3 nucleotide sequence: TGTGCCAGCAGTTTAGGCGAATCCTACGAGCAGTACTTC. Residues: CASSLGESYEQYF.

The chain employs TRBV11-3 and TRBJ1-1, with TRBD1 matching over 7 bases. Unmatched junction bases numbered 6, after V lost 5 bases and J lost 0 bases. This CDR3 has 15 residues. In germline, CDR1 is SGHNT, CDR2 YENEEA. CDR3 residues: CASSPGTDMNTEAFF. DNA of the CDR3: TGTGCCAGCAGCCCCGGGACAGACATGAACACTGAAGCTTTCTTT.

The chain joins TRBV10-1 to TRBJ2-4; the D call may be TRBD1 or TRBD2 (5 bases each). Germline CDR1 and CDR2: WNHNN and SYGVQD (reference sequence). The CDR3 is 19 amino acids. Trimming pared 2 bases from V and 1 base from J, leaving 21 bases between. CDR3: CASSEEGTGPPVAKNIQYF. Written as DNA, the CDR3 is TGCGCCAGCAGTGAGGAGGGGACCGGTCCCCCCGTGGCCAAAAACATTCAGTACTTC.

This clone was seen just once. The J gene is TRBJ1-6, the V gene TRBV14; maybe TRBD1 (6 bases). The germline V and J ends were trimmed by 0 bases and 10 bases, with 10 bases remaining between them. Germline-derived CDR1 and CDR2 are SGHDN and FVKESK. This CDR3 spans 14 amino acids. CDR3 sequence: CASSQERGRSPLHF. The CDR3 DNA is TGTGCCAGCAGCCAAGAAAGGGGGAGATCACCCCTCCACTTT.

The rearrangement links TRBV4-3 to TRBJ2-1; 13 bases map to TRBD2. CDR3 size: 14 residues. The trim removed 4 bases at V and 7 bases at J, leaving 1 base unmatched. Germline loops: CDR1 LGHNA, CDR2 YSLEER. CDR3 region: CASSPTSGRNEQFF. The CDR3 DNA is TGCGCCAGCAGCCCGACTAGCGGGAGGAATGAGCAGTTCTTC.

This clone turned up a few times. The J gene is TRBJ2-1, the V gene TRBV19; D is possibly TRBD1 (5 bases). The V and J ends lost 2 bases and 3 bases respectively, with 17 bases between them. Germline lookup yields CDR1 LNHDA and CDR2 SQIVND (reference sequence). The CDR3 totals 17 residues. The CDR3: CASSITSGRVNYNEQFF. In DNA form, the CDR3 reads TGTGCCAGTAGTATAACTTCAGGCAGGGTTAACTACAATGAGCAGTTCTTC. Full variable domain (missing parts from reference TRBV19 and TRBJ2-1): DGGITQSPKYLFRKEGQNVTLSCEQNLNHDAMYWYRQDPGQGLRLIYYSQIVNDFQKGDIAEGYSVSREKKESFPLTVTSAQKNPTAFYLCASSITSGRVNYNEQFFGPGTRLTVL.

Of note for this clone: At one of its ends the junction is not consistent with the germline gene, which may arise from a read error. V gene TRBV25-1 combines with J gene TRBJ2-7; D is possibly TRBD1 (5 bases). This CDR3 region has 11 residues. Germline CDR1 reads MGHDK; CDR2 reads SYGVNS. This chain's CDR3 is CASSVSQDVHF. The CDR3 nucleotides read TGTGCCAGCAGTGTTTCACAGGATGTACACTTC.

This clone was seen a handful of times. The chain carries TRBV6-5 and TRBJ2-6; D remains ambiguous. Germline V lookup: CDR1 MNHEY, CDR2 SVGAGI. V was cut by 0 bases and J by 0 bases, with 6 bases left in between. The CDR3 loop spans 16 amino acids. CDR3 in DNA: TGTGCCAGCAGTTACTCGGTGGGCTCTGGGGCCAACGTCCTGACTTTC. It is translated as CASSYSVGSGANVLTF.

The chain recombines TRBV7-9 with TRBJ2-1, with a possible D match to TRBD1 (6 bases). The CDR3 loop spans 19 amino acids. Trimming pared 0 bases from V and 0 bases from J, leaving 18 bases between. In germline, CDR1 is SEHNR, CDR2 FQNEAQ (reference sequence). The CDR3 DNA reads as TGTGCCAGCAGCTTAGCGCACGCGGGTTGGGACACCTCCTACAATGAGCAGTTCTTC. Protein product: CASSLAHAGWDTSYNEQFF.